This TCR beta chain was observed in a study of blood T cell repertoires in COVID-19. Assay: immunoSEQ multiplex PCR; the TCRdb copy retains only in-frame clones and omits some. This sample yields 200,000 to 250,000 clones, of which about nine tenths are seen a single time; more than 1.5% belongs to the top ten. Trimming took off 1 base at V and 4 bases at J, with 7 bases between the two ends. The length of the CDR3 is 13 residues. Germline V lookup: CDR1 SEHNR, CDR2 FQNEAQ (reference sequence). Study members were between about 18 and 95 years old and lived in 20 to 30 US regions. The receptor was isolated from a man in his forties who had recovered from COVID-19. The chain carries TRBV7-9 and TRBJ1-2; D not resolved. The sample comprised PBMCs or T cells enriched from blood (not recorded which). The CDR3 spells CASSLGQIYGYTF. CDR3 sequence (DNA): TGTGCCAGCAGCTTAGGCCAGATCTATGGCTACACCTTC.